Given below is one T cell receptor beta chain in context. This clonotype was recorded many times. Its antigen is not yet known. Qualities for individual bases were not recorded, and no much larger clone is one base off. Spanning cysteine to phenylalanine, the CDR3 consists of 15 amino acids. Solely the CDR3 DNA is kept, with 45 bases framed from the first base. CDR1 and CDR2, looked up from the germline V gene (reference sequence), are LGHDT and YNNKEL. Trimming at the junction amounts to 6 bases on V and 9 bases on J, and the germline ends lie 24 bases apart. The ophthalmopathy patients had moderately to severely active disease, with a Clinical Activity Score of 3 or higher, a NOSPECS grade of 4 or higher, and a disease duration of less than 3 months. Patients with other autoimmune diseases, uncontrolled infections, pregnancy or lactation were excluded from the study. Clinical symptoms, serum thyroxine, TRAb, thyroid ultrasound and orbital computed tomography were used for diagnosis. Ficoll-Paque density gradient centrifugation was used to isolate PBMCs from 9.5 to 10 ml of fresh peripheral blood. Total RNA was extracted using Trizol reagent, and RNA quality was checked on an Agilent 2100 Bioanalyzer.

The sample comes from a study of Graves' ophthalmopathy and Graves' hyperthyroidism (dated by TCRdb to about 2018). General notes on the study: Peripheral blood samples were taken at the time of initial diagnosis, before any treatment was given. To explore V-J signatures that separate ophthalmopathy from hyperthyroidism, a discovery set of 95 to 100 patients was enrolled, consisting of about 45 with ophthalmopathy and around 57 with stable hyperthyroidism. An independent validation cohort comprised 18 hyperthyroidism patients and 15 to 17 patients who later progressed from hyperthyroidism to ophthalmopathy. T-cell repertoires of thyroid tissue and blood were compared in six hyperthyroidism patients. The 100 or so discovery patients were randomly split 7:3 into training and test sets. In total, approximately 140 blood samples were TCR-sequenced: under 45 ophthalmopathy, some 72 hyperthyroidism and about 17 hyperthyroidism-to-ophthalmopathy patients. To tell Graves' ophthalmopathy apart from Graves' hyperthyroidism, and to predict which patients would progress to ophthalmopathy, the study relied on TCR beta repertoire signatures. Once sampling was done, hyperthyroidism patients were given methimazole at a starting dose of 30 mg daily, while ophthalmopathy patients were given high-dose intravenous methylprednisolone.

Broader findings and caveats from the paper: No statistical method was used to predetermine the sample size, and group allocation was not hidden from the investigators. In validation, the model predicted ophthalmopathy progression with nearly 71% sensitivity and about 77% specificity; approximately 12 predicted patients were CT-confirmed with GO in a median of approximately 6.5 months. Ophthalmopathy was separated from stable hyperthyroidism by the 13-signature model with just under 90% sensitivity and 81% to 83% specificity in cross-validation and with 80%/75% in the test set. Most of the expanded thyroid clonotypes with a frequency above 0.001 were also detected in blood, and it was suggested that the thyroid immune response may be reflected by blood repertoires.

TCR beta CDR3 regions were amplified from RNA transcripts for repertoire sequencing. The first round was an RT-PCR using HTBI primers with the Qiagen OneStep RT-PCR kit, and this first round was followed by a second-round multiplex PCR, then size selection and purification. Libraries were sequenced paired-end with 100 bp reads on an Illumina HiSeq2000. From the authors' description of their analysis: SOAPnuke was used to process the reads, removing any read that contained adapters or uncalled bases, had a mean Phred below 15, or lacked an exact match to the constant primer or identifier. COPE v1.2.5 was used to merge the high-quality paired reads. Clonotypes were defined as unique nucleotide sequences and were aligned to IMGT TRB V, D and J references using MiTCR v1.1. Analysis was restricted to V-J combinations with a frequency above 0.0001, which covered 99% to 99.2% of repertoires. For each V-J combination, a TCR clonal expansion and chaos score was defined as the ratio of F50 clonal expansion to chaos observed in the TCRdist matrix. Features were reduced by Welch's t-statistics and random forest to approximately 13 V-J combinations, which fed a naive Bayes classifier. Thyroid-blood repertoire similarity was quantified with the Morisita-Horn index. TCRdb took the public reads, trimmed them with fastp at Q25, ran MiXCR for clone calling and kept in-frame beta chains. CDR3 protein sequences are deduplicated, and each keeps its most common genes and DNA. In this record, the V and J calls reflect TCRdb's handling and not the investigators' own analysis. Recorded for this sample are under 250,000 distinct CDR3 sequences; 29% of them occurred a single time. Jointly, the top ten make up over 7.5% of the sample.

The receptor was isolated from a man aged 50 to 60 with Graves' ophthalmopathy. Donor details come from another sample of the same person, matched by shared clones. Material: peripheral blood. Here the chain combines TRBV3-1 and TRBJ2-7; the D region may be TRBD1 or TRBD2, each matching 6 bases equally. The CDR3 amino acid sequence is: CASSTSSTREGGQYF. The nucleotides are TGTGCCAGCAGTACGTCTTCTACGCGGGAAGGGGGGCAGTACTTC.